The rows below give T cell receptor beta chains drawn from one sample of a study of blood T cell repertoires in COVID-19. Clones were read by immunoSEQ multiplex PCR, and TCRdb kept only the in-frame ones, dropping some. The sample consists of fewer than 300,000 clones, roughly 88% of them appearing once. The sample consisted of PBMCs or T cells enriched from blood (not recorded which). These receptors were collected from a woman under 40 who had recovered from COVID-19. Each CDR3 is given with its conserved first and last residue. D genes are given only for firm matches. Rows may omit the clone size; those that give it use once, few, many or a size class.

clone_size: -
d_call: -
j_call: TRBJ2-5
v_call: TRBV10-1
cdr3_aa: CASSEGGETQYF
cdr3_nt: TGCGCCAGCAGTGAAGGGGGAGAGACCCAGTACTTC

clone_size: -
d_call: -
j_call: TRBJ1-2
v_call: TRBV28
cdr3_aa: CASDLGDGDGYTF
cdr3_nt: TGTGCCAGCGACCTGGGAGACGGGGATGGCTACACCTTC

clone_size: -
d_call: -
j_call: TRBJ1-2
v_call: TRBV11-2
cdr3_aa: CASSLGQKEGYTF
cdr3_nt: TGTGCCAGCAGCTTAGGACAAAAGGAAGGCTACACCTTC

clone_size: -
d_call: -
j_call: TRBJ1-2
v_call: TRBV6-5
cdr3_aa: CASRQGQIYGYTF
cdr3_nt: TGTGCCAGCAGGCAAGGACAAATCTATGGCTACACCTTC

clone_size: -
d_call: -
j_call: TRBJ2-1
v_call: TRBV7-9
cdr3_aa: CASGVGGYNEQFF
cdr3_nt: TGTGCCAGCGGCGTGGGCGGGTACAATGAGCAGTTCTTC

clone_size: -
d_call: TRBD1
j_call: TRBJ1-1
v_call: TRBV19
cdr3_aa: CASSIDRGRTEAFF
cdr3_nt: TGTGCCAGTAGTATAGACAGGGGGAGAACTGAAGCTTTCTTT

clone_size: -
d_call: TRBD2
j_call: TRBJ2-1
v_call: TRBV20-1
cdr3_aa: CSASSPSGSYNEQFF
cdr3_nt: TGCAGTGCTAGTTCACCTAGCGGGAGTTACAATGAGCAGTTCTTC

clone_size: -
d_call: TRBD1
j_call: TRBJ1-2
v_call: TRBV5-1
cdr3_aa: CASSLGQGGFYGYTF
cdr3_nt: TGCGCCAGCAGCTTGGGACAGGGCGGATTCTACGGCTACACCTTC

clone_size: -
d_call: TRBD1
j_call: TRBJ1-5
v_call: TRBV7-8
cdr3_aa: CASSLEGTGGQPQHF
cdr3_nt: TGTGCCAGCAGCTTAGAAGGGACAGGGGGACAGCCCCAGCATTTT

clone_size: -
d_call: -
j_call: TRBJ2-2
v_call: TRBV28
cdr3_aa: CASSRYTGNTGELFF
cdr3_nt: TGTGCCAGCAGTCGATACACGGGGAACACCGGGGAGCTGTTTTTT

clone_size: -
d_call: TRBD1
j_call: TRBJ1-6
v_call: TRBV19
cdr3_aa: CASTYSGTANSPLHF
cdr3_nt: TGTGCCAGTACCTACAGTGGGACAGCCAATTCACCCCTCCACTTT

clone_size: -
d_call: -
j_call: TRBJ2-5
v_call: TRBV28
cdr3_aa: CASSLSGSTETQYF
cdr3_nt: TGTGCCAGCAGTTTGTCCGGGAGTACGGAGACCCAGTACTTC

clone_size: -
d_call: -
j_call: TRBJ1-6
v_call: TRBV5-1
cdr3_aa: CASTKGDSPLHF
cdr3_nt: TGCGCCAGCACCAAGGGGGATTCACCCCTCCACTTT

clone_size: -
d_call: -
j_call: TRBJ1-1
v_call: TRBV6-5
cdr3_aa: CASSYESGLNTEAFF
cdr3_nt: TGTGCCAGCAGTTACGAGTCAGGGTTGAACACTGAAGCTTTCTTT

clone_size: -
d_call: -
j_call: TRBJ2-5
v_call: TRBV28
cdr3_aa: CASSPALGGETQYF
cdr3_nt: TGTGCCAGCAGTCCCGCTTTGGGAGGCGAGACCCAGTACTTC

clone_size: once
d_call: TRBD2
j_call: TRBJ2-5
v_call: TRBV28
cdr3_aa: CASVEGGQETQYF
cdr3_nt: TGTGCCAGCGTAGAGGGAGGGCAAGAGACCCAGTACTTC

clone_size: -
d_call: -
j_call: TRBJ2-7
v_call: TRBV30
cdr3_aa: CAWSQGTVSYEQYF
cdr3_nt: TGTGCCTGGAGTCAGGGGACGGTCTCCTACGAGCAGTACTTC

clone_size: -
d_call: TRBD1
j_call: TRBJ1-1
v_call: TRBV7-6
cdr3_aa: CASSPRLLQGAEAFF
cdr3_nt: TGTGCCAGCAGCCCCCGCCTCCTTCAGGGGGCTGAAGCTTTCTTT

clone_size: -
d_call: -
j_call: TRBJ1-5
v_call: TRBV10-2
cdr3_aa: CASSGAGGSQPQHF
cdr3_nt: TGCGCCAGCAGTGGGGCCGGGGGTAGTCAGCCCCAGCATTTT

clone_size: -
d_call: TRBD2
j_call: TRBJ2-3
v_call: TRBV11-1
cdr3_aa: CASSLAGGPDTQYF
cdr3_nt: TGTGCCAGCAGCCTAGCGGGAGGGCCGGATACGCAGTATTTT

clone_size: -
d_call: -
j_call: TRBJ2-7
v_call: TRBV27
cdr3_aa: CASSDRVSPPDEQYF
cdr3_nt: TGTGCCAGCAGTGACCGGGTTTCTCCCCCAGACGAGCAGTACTTC

clone_size: -
d_call: -
j_call: TRBJ1-5
v_call: TRBV28
cdr3_aa: CASSPGRDNQPQHF
cdr3_nt: TGTGCCAGCAGTCCTGGACGGGACAATCAGCCCCAGCATTTT

clone_size: -
d_call: -
j_call: TRBJ1-1
v_call: TRBV27
cdr3_aa: CASSWGANTEAFF
cdr3_nt: TGTGCCAGCAGTTGGGGCGCGAACACTGAAGCTTTCTTT

clone_size: -
d_call: TRBD1
j_call: TRBJ1-1
v_call: TRBV3-1/TRBV3-2
cdr3_aa: CASSQGPGQGEAFF
cdr3_nt: TGTGCCAGCAGCCAAGGTCCGGGACAGGGAGAAGCTTTCTTT

clone_size: -
d_call: -
j_call: TRBJ1-4
v_call: TRBV7-2
cdr3_aa: CASSSYSSTNEKLFF
cdr3_nt: TGTGCCAGCAGCTCCTATTCTTCAACTAATGAAAAACTGTTTTTT

clone_size: -
d_call: -
j_call: TRBJ1-5
v_call: TRBV7-5
cdr3_aa: CARSLEQGTADSHSNQPQHF
cdr3_nt: TGTGCCAGAAGCTTAGAACAGGGGACAGCCGATTCTCATAGCAATCAGCCCCAGCATTTT

clone_size: -
d_call: TRBD1
j_call: TRBJ2-5
v_call: TRBV6-2/TRBV6-3
cdr3_aa: CASSYRTGVGETQYF
cdr3_nt: TGTGCCAGCAGTTACCGCACAGGGGTGGGGGAGACCCAGTACTTC

clone_size: -
d_call: TRBD2
j_call: TRBJ2-7
v_call: TRBV9
cdr3_aa: CASSGRTSRSPYEQYF
cdr3_nt: TGTGCCAGCAGCGGAAGGACTAGCCGTTCCCCCTACGAGCAGTACTTC

clone_size: -
d_call: -
j_call: TRBJ1-5
v_call: TRBV30
cdr3_aa: CAWSVLTSDQPQHF
cdr3_nt: TGTGCCTGGAGTGTACTAACATCCGATCAGCCCCAGCATTTT

clone_size: -
d_call: -
j_call: TRBJ1-1
v_call: TRBV5-1
cdr3_aa: CASSLVPGDTEAFF
cdr3_nt: TGCGCCAGCAGCTTGGTTCCAGGGGACACTGAAGCTTTCTTT

clone_size: -
d_call: TRBD1
j_call: TRBJ1-5
v_call: TRBV6-6
cdr3_aa: CASTTGTGGNQPQHF
cdr3_nt: TGTGCCAGCACAACCGGGACAGGGGGGAATCAGCCCCAGCATTTT

clone_size: -
d_call: -
j_call: TRBJ1-2
v_call: TRBV28
cdr3_aa: CASSSNRVGYTF
cdr3_nt: TGTGCCAGCAGTTCAAACAGGGTGGGCTACACCTTC

clone_size: -
d_call: -
j_call: TRBJ2-1
v_call: TRBV3-1/TRBV3-2
cdr3_aa: CASSQGQRLFF
cdr3_nt: TGTGCCAGCAGCCAAGGACAGAGACTGTTCTTC

clone_size: -
d_call: TRBD1
j_call: TRBJ1-1
v_call: TRBV13
cdr3_aa: CASSLRGPWTEAFF
cdr3_nt: TGTGCCAGCAGCCTCAGGGGGCCATGGACTGAAGCTTTCTTT

clone_size: -
d_call: -
j_call: TRBJ1-3
v_call: TRBV6-5
cdr3_aa: CASSRGGSGNTIYF
cdr3_nt: TGTGCCAGCAGCCGCGGTGGATCTGGAAACACCATATATTTT

clone_size: -
d_call: -
j_call: TRBJ1-1
v_call: TRBV5-4
cdr3_aa: CASSRWGSTEAFF
cdr3_nt: TGTGCCAGCAGCCGGTGGGGCTCAACTGAAGCTTTCTTT

clone_size: -
d_call: TRBD2
j_call: TRBJ2-3
v_call: TRBV4-2
cdr3_aa: CASSPPSGRSADTQYF
cdr3_nt: TGTGCCAGCAGCCCCCCGAGCGGGAGATCCGCAGATACGCAGTATTTT

clone_size: -
d_call: -
j_call: TRBJ1-2
v_call: TRBV30
cdr3_aa: CAWSLVAGGGYTF
cdr3_nt: TGTGCCTGGAGTCTTGTTGCGGGAGGTGGCTACACCTTC

clone_size: -
d_call: -
j_call: TRBJ1-2
v_call: TRBV19
cdr3_aa: CASRSTQGYKHGYTF
cdr3_nt: TGTGCCAGTCGATCAACCCAGGGTTACAAGCATGGCTACACCTTC

clone_size: -
d_call: -
j_call: TRBJ1-2
v_call: TRBV7-2
cdr3_aa: CASSLPSPFRGYTF
cdr3_nt: TGTGCCAGCAGCTTGCCAAGTCCGTTCAGGGGCTACACCTTC

clone_size: few
d_call: TRBD1
j_call: TRBJ1-5
v_call: TRBV19
cdr3_aa: CASSTTGQQPQHF
cdr3_nt: TGTGCCAGTAGTACGACAGGGCAGCAGCCCCAGCATTTT

clone_size: -
d_call: TRBD2
j_call: TRBJ2-1
v_call: TRBV25-1
cdr3_aa: CASSEKAGSYNEQFF
cdr3_nt: TGTGCCAGCAGTGAAAAAGCGGGATCCTACAATGAGCAGTTCTTC

clone_size: -
d_call: TRBD1
j_call: TRBJ1-6
v_call: TRBV18
cdr3_aa: CASSPGDRVSYNSPLHF
cdr3_nt: TGTGCCAGCTCACCAGGGGACAGGGTCTCCTATAATTCACCCCTCCACTTT

clone_size: -
d_call: -
j_call: TRBJ1-2
v_call: TRBV6-5
cdr3_aa: CASSYSRGGYGYTF
cdr3_nt: TGTGCCAGCAGTTACTCGAGGGGGGGGTATGGCTACACCTTC

clone_size: -
d_call: -
j_call: TRBJ1-5
v_call: TRBV10-1
cdr3_aa: CASSDHNQPQHF
cdr3_nt: TGCGCCAGCAGTGACCACAATCAGCCCCAGCATTTT

clone_size: -
d_call: -
j_call: TRBJ1-1
v_call: TRBV27
cdr3_aa: CASSFGGAVSTEAFF
cdr3_nt: TGTGCCAGCAGTTTTGGTGGGGCTGTGAGCACTGAAGCTTTCTTT